Listed below are T cell receptor beta chains from one sample, sequenced in a study of response to subunit inactivated influenza vaccine. TCRdb reprocessed the RT-PCR reads with MiXCR, giving one entry per CDR3 protein. The data show 500,000 to 600,000 distinct CDR3 sequences, over 10% seen once. The sample was PBMCs from blood, taken around seven weeks after vaccination. The receptors come from a man aged 50 to 59 who received an inactivated influenza vaccine. CDR3s include the opening cysteine and the closing phenylalanine or tryptophan. A D gene is named only where the DNA matches it firmly. Size is stated for part of the rows, as once, few or many counts, or as a class when the clone is expanded.

CDR3nt: TGCGCCAGCAGCCAACCAGGGAGATATGTCTCTGGGGCCAACGTCCTGACTTTC
CDR3aa: CASSQPGRYVSGANVLTF
abundance: -
d_gene: -
j_gene: TRBJ2-6
len: 18
v_gene: TRBV4-3

CDR3nt: TGCAGCGTGCTCAGGGTATCCGGGGAGCTGTTTTTT
CDR3aa: CSVLRVSGELFF
abundance: many
d_gene: -
j_gene: TRBJ2-2
len: 12
v_gene: TRBV29-1

CDR3nt: TGCGCCAGCAGCTATAGTGTGGACAGGGAGACCTACGAGCAGTACTTC
CDR3aa: CASSYSVDRETYEQYF
abundance: many
d_gene: TRBD1
j_gene: TRBJ2-7
len: 16
v_gene: TRBV5-1

CDR3nt: TGCAGTGCTAGACGGACTAGCCGAGAGACCCAGTACTTC
CDR3aa: CSARRTSRETQYF
abundance: few
d_gene: TRBD2
j_gene: TRBJ2-5
len: 13
v_gene: TRBV20-1

CDR3nt: TGCGCCAGCAGCTTGGGAGCGCGACAGGGAATGGGCACTGAAGCTTTCTTT
CDR3aa: CASSLGARQGMGTEAFF
abundance: -
d_gene: TRBD1
j_gene: TRBJ1-1
len: 17
v_gene: TRBV5-1

CDR3nt: TGCAGTGCGGAACCATTCGGGAGGCTCTCCTACAATGAGCAGTTCTTC
CDR3aa: CSAEPFGRLSYNEQFF
abundance: -
d_gene: TRBD2
j_gene: TRBJ2-1
len: 16
v_gene: TRBV20-1

CDR3nt: TGTGCCAGCAGACAGGACAGGGGCGGCACTGAAGCTTTCTTT
CDR3aa: CASRQDRGGTEAFF
abundance: -
d_gene: TRBD1
j_gene: TRBJ1-1
len: 14
v_gene: TRBV12-3/TRBV12-4

CDR3nt: TGCGCCAGCAGCTTGGGACTAGCGGGAGAATGGGGCACAGATACGCAGTATTTT
CDR3aa: CASSLGLAGEWGTDTQYF
abundance: -
d_gene: TRBD2
j_gene: TRBJ2-3
len: 18
v_gene: TRBV5-1

CDR3nt: TGTGCCAGCAGTTTTGAAGCGGGAGGCTACGAGCAGTACTTC
CDR3aa: CASSFEAGGYEQYF
abundance: -
d_gene: TRBD2
j_gene: TRBJ2-7
len: 14
v_gene: TRBV12-3/TRBV12-4

CDR3nt: TGTGCCAGCAGCCCCGTCGAGGAGGCCGGGGAGCTGTTTTTT
CDR3aa: CASSPVEEAGELFF
abundance: -
d_gene: -
j_gene: TRBJ2-2
len: 14
v_gene: TRBV7-9

CDR3nt: TGTGCCAGCAGATTAAGGAGCGGAGGACCAGATACGCAGTATTTT
CDR3aa: CASRLRSGGPDTQYF
abundance: once
d_gene: -
j_gene: TRBJ2-3
len: 15
v_gene: TRBV12-3/TRBV12-4

CDR3nt: TGTGCCAGCAGCATGACAGGTTCCTACGAGCAGTACTTC
CDR3aa: CASSMTGSYEQYF
abundance: many
d_gene: -
j_gene: TRBJ2-7
len: 13
v_gene: TRBV7-9

CDR3nt: TGCGCCAGCAGCTTGAGTGGGACAGCCGCCTATGGCTACACCTTC
CDR3aa: CASSLSGTAAYGYTF
abundance: few
d_gene: TRBD1
j_gene: TRBJ1-2
len: 15
v_gene: TRBV5-1

CDR3nt: TGTGCCAGCAGCTTGTCTTTGGGAGGGACTAGCGGGAGGACCATCACAGATACGCAGTATTTT
CDR3aa: CASSLSLGGTSGRTITDTQYF
abundance: few
d_gene: TRBD2
j_gene: TRBJ2-3
len: 21
v_gene: TRBV5-6

CDR3nt: TGCGCCAGCAGCTTGGAGACAGGGGGCAATGGCTACACCTTC
CDR3aa: CASSLETGGNGYTF
abundance: -
d_gene: TRBD1
j_gene: TRBJ1-2
len: 14
v_gene: TRBV5-1

CDR3nt: TGCGCCAGCAGCCAAGATTACAGGGGGTTCAACGAGCAGTACTTC
CDR3aa: CASSQDYRGFNEQYF
abundance: -
d_gene: TRBD1
j_gene: TRBJ2-7
len: 15
v_gene: TRBV4-3

CDR3nt: TGTGCCACCAGCAGAGGAGGGGGCGAGCAGTACTTC
CDR3aa: CATSRGGGEQYF
abundance: -
d_gene: -
j_gene: TRBJ2-7
len: 12
v_gene: TRBV15

CDR3nt: TGTGCCAGCAGGATACAGGGGTTTTCGCATAATTCACCCCTCCACTTT
CDR3aa: CASRIQGFSHNSPLHF
abundance: many
d_gene: TRBD1
j_gene: TRBJ1-6
len: 16
v_gene: TRBV27

CDR3nt: TGTGCCAGCAGCCCCGAGAGTGAGACCCAGTACTTC
CDR3aa: CASSPESETQYF
abundance: many
d_gene: -
j_gene: TRBJ2-5
len: 12
v_gene: TRBV7-9

CDR3nt: TGCGCCAGCAGCCATTATACGGCGGGACAGTACAATGAGCAGTTCTTC
CDR3aa: CASSHYTAGQYNEQFF
abundance: few
d_gene: -
j_gene: TRBJ2-1
len: 16
v_gene: TRBV4-3

CDR3nt: TGCGCCAGCAGCACAGGGACTAGCGGGGGGGAAAATGAGCAGTTCTTC
CDR3aa: CASSTGTSGGENEQFF
abundance: few
d_gene: TRBD2
j_gene: TRBJ2-1
len: 16
v_gene: TRBV5-1

CDR3nt: TGCGCCAGCAGCCGGGGGACGTCCGCTTCCTACAATGAGCAGTTCTTC
CDR3aa: CASSRGTSASYNEQFF
abundance: few
d_gene: -
j_gene: TRBJ2-1
len: 16
v_gene: TRBV5-1

CDR3nt: TGTGCCAGCAGCTTAGTCCTAGCCAGCCACGAGCAGTACTTC
CDR3aa: CASSLVLASHEQYF
abundance: -
d_gene: -
j_gene: TRBJ2-7
len: 14
v_gene: TRBV7-2